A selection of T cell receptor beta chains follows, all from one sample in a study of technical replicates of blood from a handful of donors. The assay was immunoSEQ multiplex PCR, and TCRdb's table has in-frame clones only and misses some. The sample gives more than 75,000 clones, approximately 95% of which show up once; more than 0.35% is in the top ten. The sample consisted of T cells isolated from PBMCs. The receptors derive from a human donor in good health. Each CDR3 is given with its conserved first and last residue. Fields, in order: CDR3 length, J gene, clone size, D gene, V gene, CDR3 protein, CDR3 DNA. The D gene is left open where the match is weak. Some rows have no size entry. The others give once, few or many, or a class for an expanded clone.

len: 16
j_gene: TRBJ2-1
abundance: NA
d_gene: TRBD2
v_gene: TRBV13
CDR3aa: CASSFYSGRAGDEQFF
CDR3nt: TGTGCCAGCAGCTTCTATAGCGGGAGGGCCGGGGATGAGCAGTTCTTC

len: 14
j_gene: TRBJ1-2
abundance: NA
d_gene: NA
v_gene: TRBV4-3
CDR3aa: CASSQERGAGGYTF
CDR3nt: TGCGCCAGCAGCCAAGAACGGGGGGCGGGGGGCTACACCTTC

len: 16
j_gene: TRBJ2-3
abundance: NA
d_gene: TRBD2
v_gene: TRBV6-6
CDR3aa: CASSYSTASGIDTQYF
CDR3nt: TGTGCCAGCAGTTACTCGACGGCTAGCGGGATTGATACGCAGTATTTT

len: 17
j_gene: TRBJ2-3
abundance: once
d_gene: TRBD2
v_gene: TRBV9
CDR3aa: CASSDPLAGHSTDTQYF
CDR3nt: TGTGCCAGCAGCGACCCTTTAGCGGGACATTCGACAGATACGCAGTATTTT

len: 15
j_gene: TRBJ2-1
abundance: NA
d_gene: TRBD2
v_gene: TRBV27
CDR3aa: CASRTSVSSYNEQFF
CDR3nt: TGTGCCAGCAGAACTAGCGTGAGCTCCTACAATGAGCAGTTCTTC

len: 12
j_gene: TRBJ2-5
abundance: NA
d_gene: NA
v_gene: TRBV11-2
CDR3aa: CASSWGPETQYF
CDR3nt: TGTGCCAGCAGCTGGGGGCCAGAGACCCAGTACTTC

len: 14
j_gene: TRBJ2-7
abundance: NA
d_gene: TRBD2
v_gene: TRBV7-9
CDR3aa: CASSLGGGAGEQYF
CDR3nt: TGTGCCAGCAGCTTAGGCGGGGGGGCGGGCGAGCAGTACTTC

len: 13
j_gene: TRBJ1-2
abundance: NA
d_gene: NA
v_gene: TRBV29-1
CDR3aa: CSAPSGVGDGYTF
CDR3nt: TGCAGCGCTCCTAGCGGGGTCGGAGATGGCTACACCTTC

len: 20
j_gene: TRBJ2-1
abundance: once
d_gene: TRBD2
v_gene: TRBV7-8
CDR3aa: CASSFGLAGGPYPEYNEQFF
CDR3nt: TGTGCCAGCAGCTTCGGACTAGCGGGAGGGCCTTACCCGGAATACAATGAGCAGTTCTTC

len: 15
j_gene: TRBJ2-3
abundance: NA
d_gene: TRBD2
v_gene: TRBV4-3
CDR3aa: CASTKSSGRTDTQYF
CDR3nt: TGCGCCAGCACAAAGTCGAGCGGGAGAACAGATACGCAGTATTTT

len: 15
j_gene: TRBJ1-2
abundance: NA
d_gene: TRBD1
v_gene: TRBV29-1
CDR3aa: CSVVDRGQANYGYTF
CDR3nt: TGCAGCGTCGTCGACAGGGGCCAAGCTAACTATGGCTACACCTTC